Sequencing of this TCR beta chain was carried out in a study of T-cell reconstitution after alpha-beta-depleted transplantation in children. V dropped 2 bases and J dropped 1 base, with 8 bases sitting between them. The CDR3 runs to 13 residues. The germline CDR1 and CDR2 sequences are SQVTM and ANQGSEA. In its sample, this clonotype was seen a few times. Its antigen is not known. The authors prepared the TCRbeta library with unique molecular identifiers. MiXCR, run by TCRdb on the PCR reads, gives a single entry per CDR3 protein. Of fewer than 700,000 distinct CDR3 sequences listed, under 15% are singletons. Findings and limits, study-wide: Recipient T cells and thymic progenitors that survived gave rise to the high TCRbeta diversity observed at day 60 in some patients. By one year post-transplant, T-cell counts and diversity largely arose from T cells that were newly produced. Several hundred graft clones that had expanded were reportedly the source of alpha-beta T cells about two months after transplant.

The chain carries TRBV29-1 and TRBJ1-1, with D perhaps TRBD1 (6 bases). This sequence was found in a male patient younger than 18 who had a stem cell transplant for acute myeloid leukemia, so the T cells may come from the graft donor. The sample was PBMCs, mostly from graft donor cells, taken 360 days after TCRalphabeta/CD19-depleted stem cell transplant. The CDR3 reads CSVEKGENTEAFF. CDR3 nucleotide sequence: TGCAGCGTTGAAAAGGGGGAGAACACTGAAGCTTTCTTT.